The clone carrying this TCR beta chain has at least ten counts. The sample originates from a study of T-cell reconstitution after alpha-beta-depleted transplantation in children. Unique molecular identifiers featured in how the TCRbeta library was prepared. TCRdb fed the PCR reads into MiXCR, producing one record per CDR3 protein. Of roughly 590,000 distinct CDR3 sequences in the sample, roughly 15% are singletons; the top ten hold over 0.95%. CDR1 and CDR2 (germline): DFQATT, SNEGSKA (reference sequence). The V gene lost 3 bases and the J gene lost 5 bases, with 11 bases spanning the gap. CDR3 size: 14 residues.

The specimen was PBMCs from the stem cell graft donor, collected from the stem cell graft. J is TRBJ1-6 and V is TRBV20-1; D not resolved. The TCR comes from a human donor who donated a stem cell graft to a child with acute myeloid leukemia. In nucleotides, the CDR3 is TGCAGTGCTAGCCTAGGAGAAGATAATTCACCCCTCCACTTT. Protein: CSASLGEDNSPLHF.